This T cell receptor beta chain is drawn from a study of technical replicates of blood from several donors (dated 2017 in TCRdb). The method was the immunoSEQ multiplex PCR assay. As stored in TCRdb, this immuneACCESS dataset retains in-frame rearrangements with V and J assigned. A fraction of the clones does not appear; measured against another copy, unresolved V genes explain less than half of the discrepancy, and the remainder lacks a known reason. This sample lists approximately 87,000 clones; under 95% were detected once. The ten largest clones represent 0.26% of the sample. CDR1 MDHEN and CDR2 SYDVKM were looked up in the germline V gene. V and J lose 8 bases and 2 bases, and a span of 6 bases separates them. Reading from cysteine to phenylalanine, the CDR3 counts 11 amino acids. The sequence is cut down to CDR3 DNA, 33 bases in frame from base 1. With regard to this clone: Its binding antigen is unknown. Base quality data are lacking; no much larger clone is found one base away.

This TCR derives from a human donor in good health. This chain joins TRBV28 to TRBJ1-1; there is no confident call for the D gene. Source material: T cells isolated from PBMCs. The DNA reads TGTGCCAGCCTCAGAAACACTGAAGCTTTCTTT. It translates as CASLRNTEAFF.